The 20 T cell receptor beta chains below all came from one sample that was sequenced in a study of blood T cells in healthy people across ages. PCR was performed a second time for about 7 to 11 cycles using a sample-barcoded 5' primer and a J-beta primer mix. From the 5' RACE reads, TCRdb called clonotypes with MiXCR, one entry per CDR3 protein. The table lists a few hundred thousand distinct CDR3 sequences, 52% of them singletons. The sequencing sample was made of blood. These receptors all come from a man aged 60 to 69 in good health.

The chain employs TRBV5-1 and TRBJ2-4, with D perhaps matching TRBD1 or TRBD2 (5 bases each). The DNA end lines up better with TRBJ2-7; the J call may be wrong. Germline V lookup: CDR1 SGHRS, CDR2 YFSETQ. The CDR3 has 17 residues. CDR3 DNA: TGCGCCAGCAGCCCTTTTGTACCGGGACGTTTAATCTACGAGCAGTACTTC. Protein: CASSPFVPGRLIYEQYF.

This chain connects TRBV15 to TRBJ1-5; D is possibly TRBD1 (5 bases). Per the germline V gene, CDR1 is LNHNV and CDR2 is YYDKDF (reference sequence). V was pared by 0 bases and J by 5 bases, with 5 bases between. This CDR3 region has 13 residues. The CDR3 reads CATSREQDQPQHF. For the CDR3, the DNA is TGTGCCACCAGCAGAGAACAGGATCAGCCCCAGCATTTT.

The gene calls are TRBV2 and TRBJ1-5; a possible D gene is TRBD1 (5 bases). The CDR3 is made up of 15 amino acids. In germline, CDR1 is SNHLY, CDR2 FYNNEI. The V end was cut by 1 base, the J end by 6 bases, with 13 bases between. CDR3 sequence (DNA): TGTGCCAGCAGTGAAGGACAGCAGGGCGGTCAGCCCCAGCATTTT. It translates to CASSEGQQGGQPQHF.

This clonotype has ten or more counts. The gene calls are TRBV20-1 and TRBJ2-7; maybe TRBD2 (6 bases). Germline-derived CDR1 and CDR2 are DFQATT and SNEGSKA (reference sequence). Trimming took off 3 bases at V and 5 bases at J, with 11 bases between the two ends. The CDR3 runs to 12 residues. CDR3 loop: CSARGGSHEQYF. The CDR3 DNA is TGCAGTGCTAGGGGGGGTAGCCACGAGCAGTACTTC.

The V and J genes are TRBV5-1 and TRBJ1-2; D gene ambiguous. Germline V lookup: CDR1 SGHRS, CDR2 YFSETQ. Trimming stripped 4 bases from V and 8 bases from J, with 15 bases between. The CDR3 has 13 residues. CDR3 in amino acids: CASSVDTGYGYTF. For the CDR3, the DNA is TGCGCCAGCAGCGTGGATACGGGGTACGGCTACACCTTC.

This chain uses TRBV7-2 with TRBJ1-5; possible D gene TRBD1, 5 bases. V lost 2 bases to trimming and J lost 2 bases, with 13 bases between them. This CDR3 region has 16 residues. From germline, CDR1 is SGHTA and CDR2 FQGNSA. The CDR3 sequence: CASSLSGGGGNQPQHF. The CDR3 coding sequence is TGTGCCAGCAGCTTATCGGGGGGAGGTGGCAATCAGCCCCAGCATTTT.

This chain connects TRBV24-1 to TRBJ2-3; D gene ambiguous. The CDR3 runs 13 residues. Germline V gene sequence: CDR1 KGHDR, CDR2 SFDVKD. V gave up 9 bases and J gave up 4 bases, with 13 bases separating them. DNA of the CDR3: TGTGCCACCTCGATTCCGGGTTCAGATACGCAGTATTTT. Translating gives CATSIPGSDTQYF.

V gene TRBV29-1 combines with J gene TRBJ2-3; TRBD2 agrees at 12 bases. CDR3 size: 17 residues. J was trimmed by 3 bases and V by 3 bases; bases with no gene match: 10. Germline V gives CDR1 SQVTM, CDR2 ANQGSEA. Here the CDR3 DNA reads TGCAGCGTTGATCCTAGCGGGAGGGCCGGTTGGACAGATACGCAGTATTTT. This translates into CSVDPSGRAGWTDTQYF.

The genes are TRBV20-1 and TRBJ2-1; TRBD2 is a possible D gene (5 bases). The V and J ends lost 4 bases and 2 bases respectively, with 9 bases between them. Germline values: CDR1 DFQATT, CDR2 SNEGSKA (reference sequence). The CDR3 loop spans 13 amino acids. The DNA for the CDR3 is TGCAGTGCTACTGGACTGGCCTACAATGAGCAGTTCTTC. This encodes CSATGLAYNEQFF.

With regard to this clonotype: Mismatch with germline at one junction end may stem from a read error. The chain employs TRBV6-5 and TRBJ1-2; D may be TRBD1 (5 bases). The CDR3 runs to 12 residues. Germline loops: CDR1 MNHEY, CDR2 SVGAGI. The CDR3: CATGTRAYGDTF. DNA for the CDR3: TGTGCCACCGGGACTAGAGCCTATGGCGACACCTTC.

In its sample, this clonotype was seen a few times. The chain recombines TRBV13 with TRBJ2-1; D is perhaps TRBD1 or TRBD2 (6 bases each). V lost 5 bases to trimming and J lost 8 bases, with 28 bases between them. Per germline, CDR1 PRHDT and CDR2 FYEKMQ (reference sequence). This CDR3 region has 18 residues. CDR3 in amino acids: CASSQAAGGLAGTYEQFF. The CDR3 nucleotides read TGTGCCAGCAGCCAAGCAGCTGGGGGGCTAGCCGGGACCTATGAGCAGTTCTTC.

J is TRBJ2-1 and V is TRBV6-2 or TRBV6-3; 8 nucleotides line up with TRBD2. With 3 bases clipped from V and 8 bases from J, the junction kept 9 bases outside the gene matches. The CDR3 loop spans 15 amino acids. CDR1 and CDR2 from the germline V gene are MNHEY and SVGEGT. The CDR3 region is CASSYQSGSIYEQFF. The CDR3 DNA follows: TGTGCCAGCAGTTATCAGAGCGGGAGTATCTATGAGCAGTTCTTC.

The rearrangement joins TRBV7-6 to TRBJ2-3, with D tentatively TRBD2 (7 bases). Germline CDR1 is SGHVS and CDR2 is FNYEAQ. The CDR3 runs 15 residues. V shed 2 bases and J shed 3 bases, with 12 bases lying between them. The CDR3 here is CASSLYEGGTDTQYF. In nucleotides, the CDR3 is TGTGCCAGCAGCTTATATGAGGGGGGGACAGATACGCAGTATTTT.

The count of this clonotype is one. This rearrangement joins TRBV4-2 to TRBJ2-4; 9 bases fit TRBD1. CDR3 length equals 17 residues. After removal of 1 base from V and 5 bases from J, the junction contained 9 bases not matched to a gene. Germline values: CDR1 LGHNA, CDR2 YNFKEQ. CDR3 protein: CASSQGTQGAGENIQYF. The DNA for the CDR3 is TGTGCCAGCAGCCAAGGGACACAGGGGGCAGGCGAAAACATTCAGTACTTC.

J is TRBJ2-7 and V is TRBV12-3 or TRBV12-4; tentative D call: TRBD2 (7 bases). V shed 6 bases and J shed 6 bases, with 15 bases lying between them. The CDR3 loop spans 13 amino acids. The CDR3 region has the DNA TGTGCCAGCAGCACGAATGGGGGGGCCGAGCAGTACTTC. Its translation: CASSTNGGAEQYF.

This clonotype has a handful of counts. This chain uses TRBV7-2 with TRBJ1-2; 10 nucleotides match TRBD1. This CDR3 has 14 residues. Looked up from germline, CDR1 is SGHTA and CDR2 is FQGNSA. J gave up 6 bases and V 5 bases, and 6 bases lay outside the gene matches. As DNA, the CDR3 is TGTGCCAGCAGCCCACGACAGGGGGCGGATGGCTACACCTTC. Protein sequence: CASSPRQGADGYTF. Full variable domain (missing parts from reference TRBV7-2 and TRBJ1-2): GAGVSQSPSNKVTEKGKDVELRCDPISGHTALYWYRQSLGQGLEFLIYFQGNSAPDKSGLPSDRFSAERTGGSVSTLTIQRTQQEDSAVYLCASSPRQGADGYTFGSGTRLTVV.

This clonotype was seen at least ten times. The J gene is TRBJ2-3, the V gene TRBV27, with D possibly TRBD2 on 6 matching bases. Trimming pared 0 bases from V and 5 bases from J, leaving 6 bases between. Germline V gene lookup returns CDR1 MNHEY and CDR2 SMNVEV (reference sequence). This CDR3 comprises 13 residues. In DNA, the CDR3 is TGTGCCAGCAGTTTATCGGAGGGAGATACGCAGTATTTT. It specifies CASSLSEGDTQYF.

The rearrangement links TRBV7-9 to TRBJ1-1; TRBD1 matches at 7 bases. The germline CDR1 and CDR2 sequences are SEHNR and FQNEAQ (reference sequence). The ends lost 2 bases at V and 3 bases at J; junction bases unmatched: 3. This CDR3 comprises 14 residues. CDR3 region: CASSLKGADTEAFF. In DNA, the CDR3 is TGTGCCAGCAGCTTAAAGGGGGCGGACACTGAAGCTTTCTTT.

This clonotype was observed a few times. The chain employs TRBV27 and TRBJ2-1; D ambiguous. The CDR3 loop spans 12 amino acids. Germline V gene data show CDR1 as MNHEY and CDR2 as SMNVEV (reference sequence). Trimming pared 2 bases from V and 7 bases from J, leaving 6 bases between. This CDR3 is CASSLIGNEQFF. The CDR3 DNA sequence: TGTGCCAGCAGTTTAATTGGTAATGAGCAGTTCTTC.

CDR3 amino acids: CSVDDGQYTEAFF. In DNA, the CDR3 is TGCAGCGTTGATGACGGACAATACACTGAAGCTTTCTTT. V gene TRBV29-1 combines with J gene TRBJ1-1; possibly TRBD1 for D (5 bases). V was shortened by 3 bases and J by 3 bases, with 11 bases between the two germline ends. The germline V gene encodes CDR1 SQVTM and CDR2 ANQGSEA. The CDR3 extends over 13 amino acids.